This T cell receptor beta chain was identified in a study of monozygotic twins with inflammatory bowel disease. Reprocessing the 5' RACE reads, TCRdb reports a single entry for every CDR3 protein and omits DNA. The sample table sets out about 200,000 distinct CDR3 sequences. Germline assignment: CDR1 MNHEY and CDR2 SVGAGI. The CDR3 is 12 amino acids. The sequence was collected from a human donor with ulcerative colitis or Crohn's disease, or a healthy co-twin of an affected twin (not recorded which). What was sequenced was blood. This chain joins TRBV6-5 and TRBJ2-2. This CDR3 reads CASTAPAGELFF.